A selection of T cell receptor beta chains follows, all from one sample in a study of identical twins. Each CDR3 protein gets one entry after TCRdb re-called the 5' RACE reads with MiXCR. The sample records about 660,000 distinct CDR3 sequences, around 8.3% being singletons. This same sample was also part of a study on yellow fever vaccine responses in identical twins.

Sequenced sample: PBMCs. All receptors derive from a woman aged 18-29 years in good health. Each CDR3 is given with its conserved first and last residue. The order of the fields is D gene, V gene, J gene, clone size, CDR3 DNA, CDR3 protein. D genes are given only for firm matches. Only part of the rows carry a size: once, few, many, or a class if the clone is expanded.

d_gene: .; v_gene: TRBV5-6; j_gene: TRBJ2-2; abundance: .; CDR3nt: TGTGCCAGCAGCTTGCGGGGGGCCGCGAACACCGGGGAGCTGTTTTTT; CDR3aa: CASSLRGAANTGELFF
d_gene: .; v_gene: TRBV12-3/TRBV12-4; j_gene: TRBJ2-7; abundance: many; CDR3nt: TGTGCCAGCAGTTCGTCCCCGAGGTACGAGCAGTACTTC; CDR3aa: CASSSSPRYEQYF
d_gene: TRBD1; v_gene: TRBV6-1; j_gene: TRBJ2-7; abundance: .; CDR3nt: TGTGCCAGCATACAGGGACAGCTCTACTACGAGCAGTACTTC; CDR3aa: CASIQGQLYYEQYF
d_gene: .; v_gene: TRBV7-2; j_gene: TRBJ1-2; abundance: few; CDR3nt: TGTGCCAGCAGCTTAGTGGGCCGTGGGGGTTCCTATGGCTACACCTTC; CDR3aa: CASSLVGRGGSYGYTF
d_gene: TRBD2; v_gene: TRBV9; j_gene: TRBJ2-1; abundance: few; CDR3nt: TGTGCCAGCAGCACCCTGGGGGGGTACAATGAGCAGTTCTTC; CDR3aa: CASSTLGGYNEQFF
d_gene: .; v_gene: TRBV2; j_gene: TRBJ1-1; abundance: many; CDR3nt: TGTGCCAGCAGTCCAAGGATGAACACTGAAGCTTTCTTT; CDR3aa: CASSPRMNTEAFF
d_gene: TRBD1; v_gene: TRBV29-1; j_gene: TRBJ2-7; abundance: few; CDR3nt: TGCAGCGTTGAAATACGGGACAGGATCTACGAGCAGTACTTC; CDR3aa: CSVEIRDRIYEQYF
d_gene: .; v_gene: TRBV6-2/TRBV6-3; j_gene: TRBJ1-3; abundance: few; CDR3nt: TGTGCCAGCAGCCCTCGTAGGGCCGGTTGGGGTCCTTCGGTCGGAAACACCATATATTTT; CDR3aa: CASSPRRAGWGPSVGNTIYF
d_gene: .; v_gene: TRBV11-2; j_gene: TRBJ2-6; abundance: few; CDR3nt: TGTGCCAGCAGATATTTCACCGGAAAGCAAAGTGGGGCCAACGTCCTGACTTTC; CDR3aa: CASRYFTGKQSGANVLTF
d_gene: .; v_gene: TRBV6-2/TRBV6-3; j_gene: TRBJ1-5; abundance: few; CDR3nt: TGTGCCAGCAGTCGCAGGGAGAATCAGCCCCAGCATTTT; CDR3aa: CASSRRENQPQHF
d_gene: .; v_gene: TRBV19; j_gene: TRBJ2-3; abundance: .; CDR3nt: TGTGCCAGTAGTACGGGGCCGAACACAGATACGCAGTATTTT; CDR3aa: CASSTGPNTDTQYF
d_gene: .; v_gene: TRBV27; j_gene: TRBJ2-1; abundance: .; CDR3nt: TGTGCCAGCAGTTTAGCGGCTAGTGTTTACAATGAGCAGTTCTTC; CDR3aa: CASSLAASVYNEQFF
d_gene: .; v_gene: TRBV20-1; j_gene: TRBJ2-7; abundance: .; CDR3nt: TGCAGTGCGGGATACAGAGAGATGGAGCAGTACTTC; CDR3aa: CSAGYREMEQYF
d_gene: .; v_gene: TRBV12-3/TRBV12-4; j_gene: TRBJ2-2; abundance: many; CDR3nt: TGTGCCAGCAGTTTATTATCGGGAAACACCGGGGAGCTGTTTTTT; CDR3aa: CASSLLSGNTGELFF
d_gene: .; v_gene: TRBV5-1; j_gene: TRBJ1-5; abundance: many; CDR3nt: TGCGCCAGCAGCGTGGACAACTTCAATCAGCCCCAGCATTTT; CDR3aa: CASSVDNFNQPQHF
d_gene: .; v_gene: TRBV20-1; j_gene: TRBJ2-5; abundance: .; CDR3nt: TGCAGTGCTACCCGACGTAACCAAGAGACCCAGTACTTC; CDR3aa: CSATRRNQETQYF
d_gene: .; v_gene: TRBV21-1; j_gene: TRBJ1-1; abundance: few; CDR3nt: TGTGCCAGCAGCCACATACTGACGGGGCAGAACACTGAAGCTTTCTTT; CDR3aa: CASSHILTGQNTEAFF
d_gene: TRBD2; v_gene: TRBV6-1; j_gene: TRBJ2-1; abundance: .; CDR3nt: TGTGCCAGCAGTGGGGAACTTACGGGGGGTGAGCAGTTCTTC; CDR3aa: CASSGELTGGEQFF
d_gene: .; v_gene: TRBV10-2; j_gene: TRBJ2-7; abundance: few; CDR3nt: TGCGCCAGCAGTGATTCGGGTGTCGAGCAGTACTTC; CDR3aa: CASSDSGVEQYF
d_gene: TRBD2; v_gene: TRBV20-1; j_gene: TRBJ2-2; abundance: few; CDR3nt: TGCAGTGCGAGGAAACTAGCGGGGGCGAACACCGGGGAGCTGTTTTTT; CDR3aa: CSARKLAGANTGELFF
d_gene: .; v_gene: TRBV6-5; j_gene: TRBJ2-6; abundance: .; CDR3nt: TGTGCCAGCAGTTACTCTGGGGCACCGGGTGGGGCCAACGTCCTGACTTTC; CDR3aa: CASSYSGAPGGANVLTF
d_gene: .; v_gene: TRBV29-1; j_gene: TRBJ2-1; abundance: many; CDR3nt: TGCAGCGTTGACGGAGGGGGCGATGAGCAGTTCTTC; CDR3aa: CSVDGGGDEQFF
d_gene: .; v_gene: TRBV5-5; j_gene: TRBJ1-3; abundance: many; CDR3nt: TGTGCCAGCAGCTTCGCCGGGTTAAACACCATATATTTT; CDR3aa: CASSFAGLNTIYF
d_gene: .; v_gene: TRBV15; j_gene: TRBJ2-7; abundance: .; CDR3nt: TGTGCCACCAGCAGAGATTTGGGATTTTTCATGGGGACGGAATCCTACGAGCAGTACTTC; CDR3aa: CATSRDLGFFMGTESYEQYF
d_gene: TRBD2; v_gene: TRBV10-1; j_gene: TRBJ2-7; abundance: few; CDR3nt: TGCGCCAGCAGTGGAGCGGGGATAAGCTCCTACGAGCAGTACTTC; CDR3aa: CASSGAGISSYEQYF
d_gene: .; v_gene: TRBV6-4; j_gene: TRBJ2-1; abundance: many; CDR3nt: TGTGCCAGCAGTGACCGGGAGATCAATGAGCAGTTCTTC; CDR3aa: CASSDREINEQFF
d_gene: TRBD2; v_gene: TRBV12-3/TRBV12-4; j_gene: TRBJ2-1; abundance: .; CDR3nt: TGTGCCAGCAGTTTAGTGTTCCGGGAGGTTCTACCCGATGAGCAGTTCTTC; CDR3aa: CASSLVFREVLPDEQFF
d_gene: TRBD1; v_gene: TRBV6-2/TRBV6-3; j_gene: TRBJ2-7; abundance: .; CDR3nt: TGTGCCAGCAGGATAGACAGGGTCCACGAGCAGTACTTC; CDR3aa: CASRIDRVHEQYF
d_gene: .; v_gene: TRBV5-1; j_gene: TRBJ2-2; abundance: few; CDR3nt: TGCGCCAGCAGCTTGGCTTCCGGGGCCTTGGGCACCGGGGAGCTGTTTTTT; CDR3aa: CASSLASGALGTGELFF
d_gene: .; v_gene: TRBV6-5; j_gene: TRBJ1-2; abundance: few; CDR3nt: TGTGCCAGCAGTTACTCGAGAGGCAGTGGATCCGACTTC; CDR3aa: CASSYSRGSGSDF
d_gene: TRBD1; v_gene: TRBV6-1; j_gene: TRBJ1-2; abundance: many; CDR3nt: TGTGCCAGCAGCCGGACAGGGAATTTGGAAAGTGGCTACACCTTC; CDR3aa: CASSRTGNLESGYTF
d_gene: .; v_gene: TRBV14; j_gene: TRBJ1-6; abundance: once; CDR3nt: TGTGCCAGCAGCCAAGACGGGATAGCTAATTCACCCCTCCACTTT; CDR3aa: CASSQDGIANSPLHF
d_gene: TRBD2; v_gene: TRBV5-1; j_gene: TRBJ2-1; abundance: .; CDR3nt: TGCGCCAGCAGCTTGACCCTAGCGGGGGGGCCGTGGGAGCAGTTCTTC; CDR3aa: CASSLTLAGGPWEQFF
d_gene: .; v_gene: TRBV20-1; j_gene: TRBJ2-2; abundance: few; CDR3nt: TGCAGTGCTAGAGGTTGGTCCGACAAGACCGGGGAGCTGTTTTTT; CDR3aa: CSARGWSDKTGELFF
d_gene: TRBD1; v_gene: TRBV7-9; j_gene: TRBJ2-7; abundance: .; CDR3nt: TGTGCCAGCAGTCCGCCGGGACAGGGACCTTACGAGCAGTACTTC; CDR3aa: CASSPPGQGPYEQYF
d_gene: .; v_gene: TRBV7-6; j_gene: TRBJ2-2; abundance: .; CDR3nt: TGTGCCAGCAGCAAGACCCGAACCGGGGAGCTGTTTTTT; CDR3aa: CASSKTRTGELFF